The 9 T cell receptor beta chains below come from one sample, sequenced in a study of blood T cell repertoires in COVID-19. Clones were sequenced by immunoSEQ multiplex PCR, and TCRdb holds only the in-frame ones, with some missing. The table has roughly 250,000 clones, 85% to 90% seen once. Sequencing input: PBMCs or T cells enriched from blood (not recorded which). All receptors come from a woman aged 45 to 65 who had recovered from COVID-19.

The gene calls are TRBV6-2 or TRBV6-3 and TRBJ2-7, with D unclear. The CDR3 is 15 amino acids. V gave up 0 bases and J gave up 3 bases, with 12 bases separating them. CDR1 is MNHEY, CDR2 SVGEGT, per germline. The CDR3 sequence is CASSYSGEVGYEQYF. The CDR3 nucleotides are TGTGCCAGCAGTTACTCCGGTGAGGTCGGCTACGAGCAGTACTTC.

V usage is TRBV11-2 and J usage is TRBJ1-6; 7 nucleotides align to TRBD1. Trimming cost V 1 base and J 7 bases; bases outside gene matches: 10. The germline V gene has CDR1 SGHAT and CDR2 FQNNGV. The CDR3 runs 17 residues. The CDR3 spells CASSLVSQQGPNSPLHF. CDR3 coding DNA: TGTGCCAGCAGCTTAGTATCGCAACAGGGGCCGAATTCACCCCTCCACTTT.

The chain's CDR3 is CASSQDLVPEAFF. The CDR3 coding sequence is TGTGCCAGCAGCCAAGATCTAGTCCCTGAAGCTTTCTTT. J is TRBJ1-1 and V is TRBV3-1 (or the pseudogene TRBV3-2); D is uncertain. The germline V gene encodes CDR1 LGHDT and CDR2 YNNKEL (reference sequence). V was clipped by 0 bases and J by 6 bases, with 8 bases between them. The CDR3 runs 13 residues.

The V call is TRBV11-2, the J call TRBJ2-1; 9 bases map to TRBD2. This CDR3 is built from 17 residues. Germline V CDR1 and CDR2: SGHAT, FQNNGV. The J segment lost 10 bases and the V segment lost 2 bases, leaving 15 bases of the junction unmatched. CDR3 protein: CASSLFSLAGRLGEQFF. The CDR3 DNA sequence: TGTGCCAGCAGCTTATTTTCACTAGCGGGCCGCCTGGGGGAGCAGTTCTTC.

The rearrangement uses TRBV7-3 and TRBJ1-6; no definite D call. Germline CDR1 SGHTA, CDR2 FQGTGA. Trimming removed 5 bases at V and 6 bases at J, with 8 bases between. The CDR3 contains 13 residues. The CDR3 nucleotides read TGTGCCAGCAGCCCCTCCGGTAATTCACCCCTCCACTTT. Encoded protein: CASSPSGNSPLHF.

The chain's CDR3 is CASSQRAGLETDTQYF. Written as DNA, the CDR3 is TGCGCCAGCAGCCAAAGAGCGGGCCTAGAGACAGATACGCAGTATTTT. The chain uses TRBV4-1 and TRBJ2-3; weak D call: TRBD2 (6 bases). The CDR3 extends over 16 amino acids. V was pared by 2 bases and J by 3 bases, with 15 bases between. In germline, CDR1 is MGHRA, CDR2 YSYEKL.

The chain has TRBV12-3 or TRBV12-4 and TRBJ1-2; 9 bases are shared with TRBD1. The CDR3 has 13 residues. Trimming removed 6 bases from V and 5 bases from J; junction bases left unmatched: 4. CDR3 sequence: CASSTGQGYGYTF. In DNA, the CDR3 is TGTGCCAGCAGCACGGGACAGGGATATGGCTACACCTTC.

The gene calls are TRBV5-1 and TRBJ1-3; D unclear. Between the trimmed V and J ends, which lost 0 bases and 2 bases, there was a span of 6 bases. CDR1 is SGHRS, CDR2 YFSETQ, per germline. The CDR3 totals 14 residues. CDR3 loop: CASSLGQTGNTIYF. DNA for the CDR3: TGCGCCAGCAGCTTGGGTCAGACTGGAAACACCATATATTTT.

This chain joins TRBV23-1 and TRBJ2-1; possibly TRBD2 for D (6 bases). TRBV23-1 is treated as an ORF (open reading frame) with a function not yet certain. Trimming took 7 bases from V and 2 from J, leaving 15 bases between them. This CDR3 has 15 amino acids. The DNA for the CDR3 is TGCGCCAGCAATGATCCGCGGGGAGCCTACAATGAGCAGTTCTTC. Its translation: CASNDPRGAYNEQFF.